This TCR beta chain was recovered during a study of control samples from healthy donors and cancer patients. The ends lost 5 bases at V and 4 bases at J; junction bases unmatched: 2. The CDR3 is 13 residues long. The germline V gene has CDR1 LGHNT and CDR2 FRNRAP. Assay used: immunoSEQ multiplex PCR; TCRdb lists only in-frame clones, some missing. Of several thousand clones in the sample, approximately 85% were seen once. The table lists this clone with a few counts. This chain connects TRBV12-5 to TRBJ1-1; 9 bases map to TRBD1. This TCR derives from a female donor with lung cancer. The sequenced sample was formalin-fixed, paraffin-embedded tissue. The CDR3 coding sequence is TGTGCTAGTGGTGAACAGGGGGCCACTGAAGCTTTCTTT. It is translated as CASGEQGATEAFF.